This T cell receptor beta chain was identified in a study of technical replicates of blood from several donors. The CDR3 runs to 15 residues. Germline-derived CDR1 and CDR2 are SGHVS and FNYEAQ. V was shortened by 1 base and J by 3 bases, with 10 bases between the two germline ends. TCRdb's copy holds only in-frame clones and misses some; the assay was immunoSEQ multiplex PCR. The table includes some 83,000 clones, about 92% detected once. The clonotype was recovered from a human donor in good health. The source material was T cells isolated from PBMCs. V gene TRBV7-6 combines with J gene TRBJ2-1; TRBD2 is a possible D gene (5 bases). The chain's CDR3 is CASSLVFSVYNEQFF. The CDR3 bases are TGTGCCAGCAGCTTAGTTTTTAGCGTCTACAATGAGCAGTTCTTC.